The clone carrying this T cell receptor (beta chain) has more than one count but fewer than ten. Its antigen is not identified. The record originates from a study of T cells in Graves' hyperthyroidism and ophthalmopathy. Looking at the study overall: Peripheral blood was drawn at first diagnosis, prior to all treatment. Whole-study findings and limits: The blood repertoire included most of the expanded thyroid clonotypes above 0.001.

RNA transcripts provided the source from which TCR beta CDR3 regions were amplified. Initially, a first-round RT-PCR of the TCR CDR3 employed the HTBI primer set. TCRdb analysed the multiplex PCR reads with MiXCR anew, one entry per CDR3 protein. The table includes about 350,000 distinct CDR3 sequences, around 15% detected once. Sequenced: blood. The TCR originated in a woman in her sixties or seventies with Graves' ophthalmopathy.

In DNA, the CDR3 is TGCAGCGGGTCGTGGGGGCAAGGCTATGGCTACACCTTC. It specifies CSGSWGQGYGYTF. The gene calls are TRBV29-1 and TRBJ1-2; D perhaps matches TRBD1 (6 bases). Trimming cost V 7 bases and J 4 bases, with 16 bases left between them. Looked up from germline, CDR1 is SQVTM and CDR2 is ANQGSEA. The CDR3 totals 13 residues.